One sample yielded the 11 T cell receptor beta chains listed below, sequenced in a study of cytotoxic CD8 clonotypes in ibrutinib-treated CLL. Using immunoSEQ multiplex PCR, the repertoire was profiled, and TCRdb retains in-frame clones only, with some absent. This sample has some 140,000 clones; under 90% occur once, and the top ten carry around 3.3%. Source: PBMCs, taken after 24 months of ibrutinib treatment. These TCRs come from a human donor with chronic lymphocytic leukemia.

This chain connects TRBV6-6 to TRBJ2-7; D may be TRBD1 or TRBD2 (5 bases each). The CDR3 is made up of 14 amino acids. The V end was cut by 2 bases, the J end by 3 bases, with 11 bases between. The germline V gene encodes CDR1 MNHNY and CDR2 SVGAGI (reference sequence). CDR3 sequence (DNA): TGTGCCAGCAGTTACGAGGGGCTTGGCTACGAGCAGTACTTC. Translation: CASSYEGLGYEQYF.

This clone has only a few counts. The chain couples TRBV29-1 to TRBJ2-3; D is tentatively TRBD1 or TRBD2 (5 bases each). The germline V and J ends were trimmed by 8 bases and 6 bases, with 15 bases remaining between them. CDR1 is SQVTM, CDR2 ANQGSEA, per germline. This CDR3 has 12 amino acids. The CDR3: CSQTEGQDTQYF. The CDR3 DNA follows: TGCAGCCAAACAGAGGGGCAGGATACGCAGTATTTT.

The chain combines TRBV5-1 with TRBJ1-4; TRBD1 matches 8 bases. Trimming removed 2 bases from V and 5 bases from J; junction bases left unmatched: 5. The germline V gene encodes CDR1 SGHRS and CDR2 YFSETQ. There are 15 residues in the CDR3. CDR3 bases: TGCGCCAGCAGCTTAAGAGGACAGGGAAATGAAAAACTGTTTTTT. It codes for CASSLRGQGNEKLFF.

The rearrangement uses TRBV6-1 and TRBJ2-7, with D possibly being TRBD1 (6 bases). The CDR3 has 15 residues. V shed 4 bases and J shed 3 bases, with 16 bases lying between them. The germline CDR1 and CDR2 sequences are MNHNS and SASEGT. The CDR3: CASSAPGQGYYEQYF. The CDR3 DNA sequence: TGTGCCAGCAGTGCCCCGGGACAAGGGTACTACGAGCAGTACTTC.

The chain is built from TRBV30 and TRBJ2-6; no clear D. Trimming took 5 bases from V and 0 from J, leaving 11 bases between them. The germline CDR1 and CDR2 sequences are GTSNPN and SVGIG (reference sequence). The CDR3 is made up of 15 amino acids. CDR3 nucleotides: TGTGCCTGGCACCGACGGATCTCTGGGGCCAACGTCCTGACTTTC. Protein: CAWHRRISGANVLTF.

The V gene is TRBV9, the J gene TRBJ2-5; TRBD2 aligns across 9 bases. The CDR3 sequence is 16 residues long. V shed 0 bases and J 2 bases; nucleotides not matched to a gene: 5. CDR1 is SGDLS and CDR2 is YYNGEE in the germline V gene. CDR3 nucleotides: TGTGCCAGCAGCGTAGCGGGAGCGGGGGGACAAGAGACCCAGTACTTC. Amino acid sequence: CASSVAGAGGQETQYF.

V gene TRBV7-8 combines with J gene TRBJ2-5, with 12 bases that match TRBD2. V shed 1 base, J shed 1 base, and the junction held 1 base outside the gene matches. This CDR3 is built from 16 residues. Germline V CDR1 and CDR2: SGHVS, FQNEAQ. Here the CDR3 reads CASSLGTSGAQETQYF. The CDR3 DNA reads TGTGCCAGCAGCTTAGGGACTAGCGGGGCCCAAGAGACCCAGTACTTC.

The rearrangement uses TRBV19 and TRBJ1-1, with D uncertain. The ends were cut back, 5 bases at V and 1 base at J, with 5 bases in the middle. CDR1 is LNHDA and CDR2 is SQIVND in the germline V gene (reference sequence). The CDR3 consists of 12 residues. This CDR3 reads CASSLANTEAFF. The CDR3 DNA reads as TGTGCCAGTAGTTTAGCGAACACTGAAGCTTTCTTT.

This chain connects TRBV29-1 to TRBJ1-2; 11 nucleotides align to TRBD1. The germline CDR1 and CDR2 sequences are SQVTM and ANQGSEA. The junction had 17 bases not matched to a gene; V was cut back by 1 base and J by 1 base. The length of the CDR3 is 20 residues. CDR3 coding DNA: TGCAGCGTTGAAGGGACAGGGGGCTCTATCGGACTTCTAAGTAACTATGGCTACACCTTC. This sequence encodes CSVEGTGGSIGLLSNYGYTF.

In this sample, this clone turned up a few times. The chain joins TRBV7-2 to TRBJ2-7, with 16 bases matching TRBD2. Germline CDR1 SGHTA, CDR2 FQGNSA. Trimming cost V 3 bases and J 3 bases; bases outside gene matches: 11. The CDR3 spans 19 residues. The CDR3 protein is CASSFPGTSGGASIYEQYF. In nucleotides, the CDR3 is TGTGCCAGCAGCTTTCCCGGGACTAGCGGGGGGGCCAGTATCTACGAGCAGTACTTC.

The chain is built from TRBV6-5 and TRBJ2-5; 8 nucleotides match TRBD2. V lost 7 bases and J lost 4; bases outside the gene matches: 8. The germline CDR1 and CDR2 sequences are MNHEY and SVGAGI. This CDR3 has 14 amino acids. The CDR3 reads CASTQSGGGETQYF. The CDR3 bases are TGTGCCAGCACCCAAAGCGGGGGAGGAGAGACCCAGTACTTC.